This is a list of T cell receptor beta chains from one sample in a study of STAT5B mutations in CD4+ large granular lymphocyte leukemia. Using immunoSEQ multiplex PCR, the repertoire was profiled, and TCRdb retains in-frame clones only, with some absent. The table lists some 40,000 clones, about four fifths of them singletons. The sample consisted of CD4+ T cells from blood buffy coats. The receptors here all came from a human donor in good health. CDR3s include the opening cysteine and the closing phenylalanine or tryptophan. The order of the fields is clone size, J gene, D gene, V gene, CDR3 DNA, CDR3 protein. The D gene is left open where the match is weak. Size is omitted from some rows. Given values are once, few, many or a class for expanded clones.

.,TRBJ1-2,.,TRBV10-3,TGTGCCATCAGTGAGGGTATCGGGGTCAATGGCTACACCTTC,CAISEGIGVNGYTF
.,TRBJ1-1,.,TRBV2,TGTGCCAGCAGTCCCCTGAAGGATACTGAAGCTTTCTTT,CASSPLKDTEAFF
.,TRBJ1-5,.,TRBV19,TGTGCCAGTAGTATAGGACAGTTCAATCAGCCCCAGCATTTT,CASSIGQFNQPQHF
.,TRBJ2-1,TRBD1,TRBV28,TGTGCCAGCAGTCCGACAACCGGGACAGGGCTCGGCGAGCAGTTCTTC,CASSPTTGTGLGEQFF
.,TRBJ1-1,.,TRBV6-5,TGTGCCAGCAGTTACCCGCGGGACAAAGCTTTCTTT,CASSYPRDKAFF
.,TRBJ2-1,.,TRBV6-1,TGTGCCAGCAGAAGCACCCCGGGGGAAGAGCAGTTCTTC,CASRSTPGEEQFF
.,TRBJ1-2,.,TRBV6-1,TGTGCCAGCAGTGGAACCGGGACGGCCTATGGCTACACCTTC,CASSGTGTAYGYTF
.,TRBJ1-5,TRBD1,TRBV6-5,TGTGCCAGCAGTCCAGGACAGGGGTTTAATCAGCCCCAGCATTTT,CASSPGQGFNQPQHF
.,TRBJ1-1,.,TRBV6-1,TGTGCCAGCCTCCGGGGGGTAGAGGTCGCAAAAGCTTTCTTT,CASLRGVEVAKAFF
.,TRBJ2-1,TRBD1,TRBV28,TGTGCCAGCTCATTATCACAGGGGAACAATGAGCAGTTCTTC,CASSLSQGNNEQFF
.,TRBJ1-1,.,TRBV14,TGTGCCAGCAGCCCCGTGGCAGGGGCGAACACTGAAGCTTTCTTT,CASSPVAGANTEAFF
.,TRBJ1-5,.,TRBV30,TGTGCCTGGAGTGTACAGACAGTAAATCAGCCCCAGCATTTT,CAWSVQTVNQPQHF
few,TRBJ2-2,TRBD1,TRBV28,TGTGCCAGCAGTCCGGGACAGCACACCGGGGAGCTGTTTTTT,CASSPGQHTGELFF
.,TRBJ2-7,TRBD2,TRBV5-5,TGTGCCAGCAGTCGGACTAGCGTGAGCTCCTACGAGCAGTACTTC,CASSRTSVSSYEQYF
few,TRBJ2-7,TRBD1,TRBV9,TGTGCCAGCAGCGTGTCGGGACAGGGGGCCCGCGAGCAGTACTTC,CASSVSGQGAREQYF
once,TRBJ2-1,.,TRBV4-3,TGCGCCAGCAGCCAAGAACGGGGTCTCTCCTACAATGAGCAGTTCTTC,CASSQERGLSYNEQFF
.,TRBJ1-1,TRBD1,TRBV7-8,TGTGCCAGCAGCTTAGGACAGGGGTACCCTGAAGCTTTCTTT,CASSLGQGYPEAFF
.,TRBJ2-1,.,TRBV5-6,TGTGCCAGCAGCTTCCCCATGTCCAATGAGCAGTTCTTC,CASSFPMSNEQFF
.,TRBJ2-3,.,TRBV2,TGTGCCAGCAGTGAACATCAAATCCAGAACACAGATACGCAGTATTTT,CASSEHQIQNTDTQYF
.,TRBJ2-5,.,TRBV27,TGTGCCAGCAGTTTAGGTCCGGGGCGTAACCAAGAGACCCAGTACTTC,CASSLGPGRNQETQYF
.,TRBJ2-7,TRBD1,TRBV7-2,TGTGCCAGCAGCGATCCGGGACAGGGGAGCTCCTACGAGCAGTACTTC,CASSDPGQGSSYEQYF
.,TRBJ2-3,TRBD2,TRBV5-4,TGTGCCAGCAGTTCTAGACTAGCGGGGGGGCCGACAGATACGCAGTATTTT,CASSSRLAGGPTDTQYF
.,TRBJ2-5,TRBD1,TRBV5-1,TGCGCCAGCAGGACAGGGTCAACCCAAGAGACCCAGTACTTC,CASRTGSTQETQYF
.,TRBJ1-1,.,TRBV6-5,TGTGCCAGCAGTTACAATCGTGGACACGAAGCTTTCTTT,CASSYNRGHEAFF
.,TRBJ2-2,.,TRBV10-1,TGCGCCAGCAGAGCCGGACAGCCGGGCACCGGGGAGCTGTTTTTT,CASRAGQPGTGELFF
.,TRBJ2-6,TRBD1,TRBV7-3,TGTGCCAGCAGCTTAACTGCCAGGGGGCTAGGGGGGGCCAACGTCCTGACTTTC,CASSLTARGLGGANVLTF
.,TRBJ2-7,.,TRBV11-2,TGTGCCAGCAGCTCGCCGCACTACTACGAGCAGTACTTC,CASSSPHYYEQYF
.,TRBJ2-3,.,TRBV29-1,TGCAGCCTCGGACGGGGTCTGAGCACAGATACGCAGTATTTT,CSLGRGLSTDTQYF
.,TRBJ2-7,.,TRBV19,TGTGCCAGTAGTAGTAGCGACGAGCAGTACTTC,CASSSSDEQYF
.,TRBJ1-5,TRBD1,TRBV6-5,TGTGCCAGCAGCAAGGACAGGGGACAGCCCCAGCATTTT,CASSKDRGQPQHF
once,TRBJ1-2,TRBD1,TRBV7-9,TGTGCCACTCCGCCGGACAGGGGCCCCAATGGCTACACCTTC,CATPPDRGPNGYTF
.,TRBJ2-2,.,TRBV2,TGTGCCAGCAGTGAATGGACAAACACCGGGGAGCTGTTTTTT,CASSEWTNTGELFF
.,TRBJ1-5,.,TRBV28,TGTGCCAGCAGTCTACAGGGCACTCAGCCCCAGCATTTT,CASSLQGTQPQHF
.,TRBJ2-1,TRBD1,TRBV11-3,TGTGCCAGCAGCTTAGAAGGACAGGGTCTCTACAATGAGCAGTTCTTC,CASSLEGQGLYNEQFF
.,TRBJ1-3,.,TRBV29-1,TGCAGCGCGCGGCCTGAGCAGGCTGGAAACACCATATATTTT,CSARPEQAGNTIYF
.,TRBJ1-5,.,TRBV7-2,TGTGCCAGCAGCTTAGATATCCGGGGCAATCAGCCCCAGCATTTT,CASSLDIRGNQPQHF
.,TRBJ1-6,.,TRBV27,TGTGCCAGCAGTTTGCGGCAGGGGATGAATTCACCCCTCCACTTT,CASSLRQGMNSPLHF
.,TRBJ1-2,.,TRBV5-1,TGCGCCAGCAGCTTGGCCTTGATTGGCTATGGCTACACCTTC,CASSLALIGYGYTF
once,TRBJ1-1,.,TRBV28,TGTGCCAGTAGTAGCACTGAAGCTTTCTTT,CASSSTEAFF
.,TRBJ1-3,.,TRBV6-6,TGTGCCAGCACCGAAACGGTGCACCTTGGAAACACCATATATTTT,CASTETVHLGNTIYF
.,TRBJ2-7,TRBD2,TRBV15,TGTGCCACCAGCAGGGGGTTTGACGGGAGGGTACCCTCCTACGAGCAGTACTTC,CATSRGFDGRVPSYEQYF
.,TRBJ1-2,.,TRBV9,TGTGCCAGCAGCGTAGCGGGGGGCGCGGGCTACACCTTC,CASSVAGGAGYTF
.,TRBJ1-1,.,TRBV6-5,TGTGCCAGCAGTTCGATCCTGAACACTGAAGCTTTCTTT,CASSSILNTEAFF
once,TRBJ1-3,.,TRBV30,TGTGCTTCCACTCAGGGTTCTGGAAACACCATATATTTT,CASTQGSGNTIYF
.,TRBJ1-1,.,TRBV7-9,TGTGCCAGCACCCTAGGGGGGGCGAGCACTGAAGCTTTCTTT,CASTLGGASTEAFF
.,TRBJ2-7,.,TRBV7-3,TGTGCCAGCAGCTCGTACGCCCGGGGGACGTACGAGCAGTACTTC,CASSSYARGTYEQYF
.,TRBJ1-4,.,TRBV7-9,TGTGCCAGCAGCTTGGTCACAGAAAATGAAAAACTGTTTTTT,CASSLVTENEKLFF
.,TRBJ1-5,.,TRBV30,TGTGCCTGGAGTCGGGGGCAGAATCAGCCCCAGCATTTT,CAWSRGQNQPQHF
few,TRBJ1-5,.,TRBV7-9,TGTGCCAGCAGCTTAGGTGGTGACCAGCCCCAGCATTTT,CASSLGGDQPQHF
.,TRBJ2-6,.,TRBV12-5,TGTGCTAGTGGTTTAGGAACAGGGTGGGACTCTGGGGCCAACGTCCTGACTTTC,CASGLGTGWDSGANVLTF
once,TRBJ2-2,.,TRBV19,TGTGCCAGTAGTATTGGCTCAGGGGTCACCGGGGAGCTGTTTTTT,CASSIGSGVTGELFF
.,TRBJ2-1,.,TRBV7-7,TGTGCCAGCAGCTTAGGACAGGACAATGAGCAGTTCTTC,CASSLGQDNEQFF
.,TRBJ2-2,.,TRBV5-8,TGTGCCAGCAGCTCAAGGACAGAAAGAAGGGAGCTGTTTTTT,CASSSRTERRELFF
once,TRBJ2-4,.,TRBV30,TGTGCCTGGACTTCCTCGGGTAAAAACATTCAGTACTTC,CAWTSSGKNIQYF
.,TRBJ1-1,.,TRBV7-9,TGTGCCAGCAGCTTCCAGACAGGACAGAACACTGAAGCTTTCTTT,CASSFQTGQNTEAFF
.,TRBJ2-5,TRBD2,TRBV18,TGTGCCAGCTCACCACGCGAGACTAGCGGGAGGGCCGGAGAGACCCAGTACTTC,CASSPRETSGRAGETQYF
.,TRBJ1-1,.,TRBV19,TGTGCCAGTAGTCCCAACAGGGCTGAAGCTTTCTTT,CASSPNRAEAFF
once,TRBJ2-7,.,TRBV14,TGTGCCAGCAGCCGATTGGGGGGTCCCTACGAGCAGTACTTC,CASSRLGGPYEQYF
.,TRBJ2-7,.,TRBV27,TGTGCTAGCAGTTTCGGGGGGCCCCCCTACGAGCAGTACTTC,CASSFGGPPYEQYF
once,TRBJ2-3,.,TRBV6-6,TGTGCCAGCAGTTCCGGGAGTGGAGCAGATACGCAGTATTTT,CASSSGSGADTQYF